This passage covers 30 T cell receptor beta chains from one sample sequenced in a study of T cells in Graves' hyperthyroidism and ophthalmopathy. TCR beta CDR3 regions were amplified from RNA transcripts. With the HTBI primer set, the TCR CDR3 went through a first round of RT-PCR. One entry per CDR3 protein, called by TCRdb with MiXCR from the multiplex PCR reads. The sample has some 440,000 distinct CDR3 sequences; 15% to 17% are singletons. The sequenced sample was blood. These receptors were taken from a woman younger than 35 with Graves' hyperthyroidism.

This clonotype was seen at least ten times. V and J are TRBV18 and TRBJ1-1; D remains ambiguous. V lost 2 bases and J lost 2, with 6 bases in between. Looked up from germline, CDR1 is KGHSH and CDR2 is LQKENI. The CDR3 totals 13 residues. Written as DNA, the CDR3 is TGTGCCAGCTCACCAGGGATCAACACTGAAGCTTTCTTT. This encodes CASSPGINTEAFF.

This clonotype was counted at least ten times. The chain has TRBV9 and TRBJ2-5, with a possible D match to TRBD2 (5 bases). Germline CDR1 is SGDLS and CDR2 is YYNGEE. CDR3 length equals 15 residues. Trimming shortened V by 4 bases and J by 2 bases, and 15 bases separated the two germline ends. The CDR3 is CASSLWTAPQETQYF. The CDR3 nucleotides read TGTGCCAGCAGCCTCTGGACTGCGCCGCAAGAGACCCAGTACTTC.

This chain joins TRBV19 and TRBJ1-1; D may be TRBD1 (6 bases). V was clipped by 1 base and J by 1 base, with 10 bases between them. Germline CDR1 LNHDA, CDR2 SQIVND (reference sequence). The CDR3 extends over 15 amino acids. CDR3 in DNA: TGTGCCAGTAGTATAGTTGGACAGAAGAACACTGAAGCTTTCTTT. Amino acids: CASSIVGQKNTEAFF.

This clonotype was found many times. The chain recombines TRBV24-1 with TRBJ1-2, with D possibly matching TRBD1 (5 bases). The CDR3 extends over 13 amino acids. Trimming cost V 7 bases and J 1 base, with 9 bases left between them. Looked up from germline, CDR1 is KGHDR and CDR2 is SFDVKD. The CDR3 loop is CATSRRGNYGYTF. The CDR3, as DNA: TGTGCCACCAGCAGGAGGGGTAACTATGGCTACACCTTC.

The table lists this clonotype with many counts. The genes are TRBV11-2 and TRBJ2-7; D gene unclear. This CDR3 contains 14 residues. Trimming took off 5 bases at V and 2 bases at J, with 13 bases between the two ends. Looked up from germline, CDR1 is SGHAT and CDR2 is FQNNGV. The CDR3 coding sequence is TGTGCCAGCAGCCCTACGCGTCCCACCTACGAGCAGTACTTC. Amino acid sequence: CASSPTRPTYEQYF. The full variable domain, completed using reference TRBV11-2 and TRBJ2-7, is EAGVAQSPRYKIIEKRQSVAFWCNPISGHATLYWYQQILGQGPKLLIQFQNNGVVDDSQLPKDRFSAERLKGVDSTLKIQPAKLEDSAVYLCASSPTRPTYEQYFGPGTRLTVT.

This clonotype appeared once. The CDR3 DNA sequence: TGTGCCAGCAGCCATCCCAGGGGACTAGCGGACACCGGGGAGCTGTTTTTT. As protein: CASSHPRGLADTGELFF. The chain carries TRBV4-2 and TRBJ2-2; TRBD2 aligns across 11 bases. V was clipped by 3 bases and J by 3 bases; unmatched bases: 6. Looked up from germline, CDR1 is LGHNA and CDR2 is YNFKEQ. The CDR3 covers 17 residues.

This clonotype was recorded many times. The chain employs TRBV5-1 and TRBJ2-3; D may match TRBD1 or TRBD2 (5 bases each). The V gene's germline CDR1 is SGHRS and CDR2 YFSETQ. CDR3 length: 13 residues. V lost 0 bases to trimming and J lost 6 bases, with 8 bases between them. The CDR3 nucleotides are TGCGCCAGCAGCTTGGGAGGGGAGGATACGCAGTATTTT. The encoded protein is CASSLGGEDTQYF.

J is TRBJ2-5 and V is TRBV11-2, with 11 bases matching TRBD2. The V gene's germline CDR1 is SGHAT and CDR2 FQNNGV. CDR3 size: 17 residues. V was pared by 5 bases and J by 4 bases, with 12 bases of the junction left unmatched. CDR3 nucleotides: TGTGCCAGCAGCCCCCTGACTAGCGGGGTGGTGGGAGAGACCCAGTACTTC. Translation gives CASSPLTSGVVGETQYF.

V gene TRBV7-9 combines with J gene TRBJ2-1, with 7 bases lining up with TRBD2. J was trimmed by 7 bases and V by 5 bases; bases with no gene match: 17. The CDR3 covers 17 residues. The V gene's germline CDR1 is SEHNR and CDR2 FQNEAQ (reference sequence). The CDR3 nucleotides read TGTGCCAGCAGCCTAACGGGCCCTAGCGGTGGTGGGAATGAGCAGTTCTTC. It encodes CASSLTGPSGGGNEQFF.

This clonotype was seen a few times. V is TRBV9 and J is TRBJ2-7, with TRBD1 matching over 8 bases. Looked up from germline, CDR1 is SGDLS and CDR2 is YYNGEE. The V segment lost 0 bases and the J segment 5 bases; nucleotides outside the gene matches: 7. CDR3 length: 15 amino acids. The CDR3 nucleotides are TGTGCCAGCAGCGTAGGAAGGACAGGGATCGACGAGCAGTACTTC. Translating gives CASSVGRTGIDEQYF.

In this sample, this clonotype turned up many times. The chain uses TRBV7-3 and TRBJ2-6; 7 bases fit TRBD1. The CDR3 loop spans 18 amino acids. CDR1 SGHTA and CDR2 FQGTGA come from the germline V gene. With 5 bases clipped from V and 0 bases from J, the junction kept 10 bases outside the gene matches. CDR3 in amino acids: CASSPPDRSRSGANVLTF. The CDR3, as DNA: TGTGCCAGCAGCCCCCCGGACAGGTCCCGCTCTGGGGCCAACGTCCTGACTTTC. The full variable domain, with the rest looked up from reference TRBV7-3 and TRBJ2-6, is GAGVSQTPSNKVTEKGKYVELRCDPISGHTALYWYRQSLGQGPEFLIYFQGTGAADDSGLPNDRFFAVRPEGSVSTLKIQRTERGDSAVYLCASSPPDRSRSGANVLTFGAGSRLTVL.

This clonotype was seen at least ten times. The chain has TRBV7-8 and TRBJ2-7, with 10 bases aligning to TRBD1. The CDR3 consists of 15 residues. The J segment lost 1 base and the V segment lost 4 bases, leaving 4 bases of the junction unmatched. Germline V lookup: CDR1 SGHVS, CDR2 FQNEAQ. The CDR3 DNA reads TGTGCCAGCAGCTACTGGACAGGGGGTTCCTACGAGCAGTACTTC. Protein sequence: CASSYWTGGSYEQYF.

This clonotype was seen repeatedly, ten times or more. The chain recombines TRBV12-3 or TRBV12-4 with TRBJ1-4; no clear D. V lost 3 bases, J lost 5 bases, and 10 bases lay in between. The CDR3 has 14 residues. CDR3 residues: CASSLSGLNEKLFF. The CDR3 DNA reads as TGTGCCAGCAGTTTGTCAGGCCTAAATGAAAAACTGTTTTTT.

The sample holds a few counts of this clonotype. The chain employs TRBV4-1 and TRBJ1-1; 8 bases line up with TRBD1. With V trimmed by 4 bases and J by 1 base, 5 bases remained unmatched. The length of the CDR3 is 15 residues. CDR1 is MGHRA, CDR2 YSYEKL, per germline. CDR3 residues: CASSRGGTGNTEAFF. The CDR3, as DNA: TGCGCCAGCAGCCGGGGCGGGACAGGGAACACTGAAGCTTTCTTT.

This clonotype was counted at least ten times. The chain has TRBV10-3 and TRBJ1-1; TRBD1 aligns across 10 bases. The germline CDR1 and CDR2 sequences are ENHRY and SYGVKD. The CDR3 runs to 12 residues. J lost 6 bases, V lost 6 bases, and 1 base had no gene match. The CDR3 loop reads CAIRGTGAEAFF. For the CDR3, the DNA is TGTGCCATCAGGGGGACAGGGGCTGAAGCTTTCTTT.

This clonotype was seen a few times. J is TRBJ2-1 and V is TRBV3-1; 7 bases fit TRBD2. CDR1 and CDR2 (germline): LGHDT, YNNKEL (reference sequence). The CDR3 runs to 15 residues. With 5 bases clipped from V and 4 bases from J, the junction kept 8 bases outside the gene matches. The CDR3 spells CASSSGAGEYNEQFF. Written as DNA, the CDR3 is TGTGCCAGCAGCTCCGGGGCGGGGGAGTACAATGAGCAGTTCTTC.

Details on this clonotype: With a much larger clone just one base away, this may be a read error. The rearrangement links TRBV27 to TRBJ2-3; 7 nucleotides agree with TRBD1. V was pared by 5 bases and J by 2 bases, with 7 bases of the junction left unmatched. Germline loops: CDR1 MNHEY, CDR2 SMNVEV (reference sequence). The CDR3 totals 15 residues. The CDR3 reads CASSLGQSLTDTQYF. In nucleotides, the CDR3 is TGTGCCAGCAGTCTGGGACAGTCCCTCACAGATACGCAGTATTTT.

This clonotype was counted a few times. The V call is TRBV9, the J call TRBJ1-4; D remains ambiguous. From germline, CDR1 is SGDLS and CDR2 YYNGEE. V dropped 0 bases and J dropped 7 bases, with 13 bases sitting between them. The CDR3 runs 15 residues. CDR3 region: CASSVGILSSEKLFF. CDR3 coding DNA: TGTGCCAGCAGCGTAGGAATCCTTAGCAGTGAAAAACTGTTTTTT.

This clonotype has ten or more counts. J is TRBJ2-3 and V is TRBV7-8; D not resolved. CDR3 length: 16 residues. The germline gives CDR1 SGHVS, CDR2 FQNEAQ. V lost 5 bases and J lost 1, with 16 bases in between. CDR3 nucleotide sequence: TGTGCCAGCAGCCGAAGAGACATCGGCGGCACAGATACGCAGTATTTT. It yields the protein CASSRRDIGGTDTQYF. The full variable domain, its missing parts supplied by reference TRBV7-8 and TRBJ2-3, is GAGVSQSPRYKVAKRGQDVALRCDPISGHVSLFWYQQALGQGPEFLTYFQNEAQLDKSGLPSDRFFAERPEGSVSTLKIQRTQQEDSAVYLCASSRRDIGGTDTQYFGPGTRLTVL.

This clonotype was counted many times. This chain uses TRBV7-2 with TRBJ1-5; tentative D call: TRBD1 (5 bases). The V end was cut by 5 bases, the J end by 4 bases, with 15 bases between. The CDR3 covers 15 residues. Germline lookup yields CDR1 SGHTA and CDR2 FQGNSA. DNA for the CDR3: TGTGCCAGCAGCCCGGTGGCGGCAGGGAATCAGCCCCAGCATTTT. This codes for CASSPVAAGNQPQHF.

At least ten counts were recorded for this clonotype. V usage is TRBV5-1 and J usage is TRBJ2-7, with D tentatively TRBD1 (5 bases). The CDR3 has 15 residues. V was pared by 3 bases and J by 2 bases, with 15 bases between. Germline CDR1 reads SGHRS; CDR2 reads YFSETQ. CDR3 in amino acids: CASSSLDRKTYEQYF. The CDR3 DNA reads TGCGCCAGCAGCTCCCTCGACAGAAAGACCTACGAGCAGTACTTC.

The chain is built from TRBV28 and TRBJ1-1, with D unresolved. CDR1 MDHEN and CDR2 SYDVKM come from the germline V gene. The V end was cut by 6 bases, the J end by 7 bases, with 12 bases between. The CDR3 totals 12 residues. The CDR3 DNA reads TGTGCCAGCAGGTCGGCAGTCCTTGAAGCTTTCTTT. Translated, it gives CASRSAVLEAFF.

This chain connects TRBV12-3 or TRBV12-4 to TRBJ1-3, with 11 nucleotides matching TRBD1. The CDR3 has 16 residues. The V gene end was trimmed by 6 bases and the J gene end by 1 base; junction bases not matched to a gene: 5. In nucleotides, the CDR3 is TGTGCCAGCAGGAGGACAGGGGGCGGATCTGGAAACACCATATATTTT. Its protein product is CASRRTGGGSGNTIYF.

This clonotype appeared many times. The V call is TRBV3-1, the J call TRBJ2-5; 11 nucleotides line up with TRBD2. V was clipped by 5 bases and J by 5 bases; unmatched bases: 10. Germline CDR1 and CDR2: LGHDT and YNNKEL (reference sequence). The CDR3 is 16 amino acids. CDR3 residues: CASSYISGGAWETQYF. CDR3 bases: TGTGCCAGCAGCTATATTAGCGGGGGGGCCTGGGAGACCCAGTACTTC.

The chain recombines TRBV11-3 with TRBJ1-4; D is unresolved. The CDR3 has 16 residues. Germline V CDR1 and CDR2: SGHNT, YENEEA. The germline V and J ends were trimmed by 0 bases and 4 bases, with 12 bases remaining between them. The CDR3 sequence is CASSLDPYSDNEKLFF. The CDR3 region has the DNA TGTGCCAGCAGCTTAGATCCCTACAGCGATAATGAAAAACTGTTTTTT.

Comment on this clonotype: A clone one base away is much larger, so this may be a read error. As the CDR3 is not closed by the conserved phenylalanine or tryptophan, this likely results from a read error. V gene TRBV10-3 combines with J gene TRBJ2-2; 8 nucleotides align to TRBD2. This CDR3 region has 16 residues. CDR1 is ENHRY, CDR2 SYGVKD, per germline. The ends lost 8 bases at V and 0 bases at J; junction bases unmatched: 8. The CDR3 protein is CAIRVPGGPNTGELFV. CDR3 DNA sequence: TGTGCCATCCGAGTCCCGGGAGGGCCGAACACCGGGGAGCTGTTTGTT.

The V call is TRBV3-1, the J call TRBJ2-1; 9 nucleotides agree with TRBD2. The CDR3 contains 17 residues. Germline V lookup: CDR1 LGHDT, CDR2 YNNKEL (reference sequence). J lost 6 bases, V lost 1 base, and 10 bases had no gene match. The CDR3: CASSQVFSRGGSNEQFF. The CDR3, as DNA: TGTGCCAGCAGCCAAGTCTTCTCGCGGGGGGGCTCCAATGAGCAGTTCTTC.

The table lists this clonotype with many counts. The chain joins TRBV28 to TRBJ1-5, with 9 bases aligning to TRBD1. This CDR3 contains 15 residues. In germline, CDR1 is MDHEN, CDR2 SYDVKM. The junction had 7 bases not matched to a gene; V was cut back by 3 bases and J by 7 bases. CDR3 loop: CASSFAYRGRQPQHF. In nucleotides, the CDR3 is TGTGCCAGCAGTTTCGCTTACAGGGGGCGACAGCCCCAGCATTTT.

This clonotype was observed many times. The rearrangement uses TRBV27 and TRBJ2-1, with 11 bases identical to TRBD1. CDR1 MNHEY and CDR2 SMNVEV come from the germline V gene (reference sequence). V lost 7 bases and J lost 8; bases outside the gene matches: 4. This CDR3 is 13 amino acids long. The CDR3 region has the DNA TGTGCCAGCACTGGACAGGGGGCCCATGAGCAGTTCTTC. Its translation: CASTGQGAHEQFF.

The table lists this clonotype with many counts. V gene TRBV7-8 combines with J gene TRBJ2-5, with D tentatively TRBD1 (6 bases). Germline V gene lookup returns CDR1 SGHVS and CDR2 FQNEAQ. The CDR3 is made up of 15 amino acids. The germline V and J ends were trimmed by 1 base and 5 bases, with 14 bases remaining between them. CDR3 nucleotides: TGTGCCAGCAGCTTAGGGACGTTTCAGGGGGAGACCCAGTACTTC. The encoded protein is CASSLGTFQGETQYF.